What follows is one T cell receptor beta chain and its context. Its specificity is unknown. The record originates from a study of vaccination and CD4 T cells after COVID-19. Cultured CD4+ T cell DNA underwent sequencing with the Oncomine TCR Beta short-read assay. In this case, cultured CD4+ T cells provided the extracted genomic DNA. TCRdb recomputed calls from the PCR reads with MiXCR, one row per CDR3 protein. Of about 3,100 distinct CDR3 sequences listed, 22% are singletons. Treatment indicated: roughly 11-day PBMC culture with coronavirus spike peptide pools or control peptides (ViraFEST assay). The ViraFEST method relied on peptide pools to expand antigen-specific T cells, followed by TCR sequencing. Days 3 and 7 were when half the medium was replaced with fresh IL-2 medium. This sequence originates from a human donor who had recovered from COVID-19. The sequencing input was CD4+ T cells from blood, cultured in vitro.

CDR3 nucleotides: TGTGCCAGCAGCTTAGGCGGGACAGGGGCGGCCTACGAGCAGTACTTC. This translates into CASSLGGTGAAYEQYF. The V and J genes are TRBV7-9 and TRBJ2-7; the match to TRBD1 covers 10 bases. The CDR3 totals 16 residues. CDR1 is SEHNR and CDR2 is FQNEAQ in the germline V gene (reference sequence). After removal of 1 base from V and 2 bases from J, the junction contained 5 bases not matched to a gene.